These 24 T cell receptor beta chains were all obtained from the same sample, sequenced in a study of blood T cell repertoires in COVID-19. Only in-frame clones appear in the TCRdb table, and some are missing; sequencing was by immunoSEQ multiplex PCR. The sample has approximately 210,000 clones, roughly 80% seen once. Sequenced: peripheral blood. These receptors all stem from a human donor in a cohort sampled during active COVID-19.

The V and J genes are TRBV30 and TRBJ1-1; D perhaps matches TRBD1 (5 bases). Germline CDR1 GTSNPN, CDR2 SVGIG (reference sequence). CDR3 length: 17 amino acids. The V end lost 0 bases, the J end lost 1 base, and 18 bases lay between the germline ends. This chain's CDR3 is CAWSVPGRGRGNTEAFF. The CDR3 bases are TGTGCCTGGAGTGTACCAGGGAGGGGTCGGGGGAACACTGAAGCTTTCTTT.

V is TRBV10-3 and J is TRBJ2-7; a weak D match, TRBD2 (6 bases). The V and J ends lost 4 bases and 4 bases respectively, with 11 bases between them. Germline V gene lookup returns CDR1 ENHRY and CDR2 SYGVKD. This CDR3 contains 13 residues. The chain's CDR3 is CAISGGDRYEQYF. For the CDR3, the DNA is TGTGCCATCAGTGGGGGGGACCGGTACGAGCAGTACTTC.

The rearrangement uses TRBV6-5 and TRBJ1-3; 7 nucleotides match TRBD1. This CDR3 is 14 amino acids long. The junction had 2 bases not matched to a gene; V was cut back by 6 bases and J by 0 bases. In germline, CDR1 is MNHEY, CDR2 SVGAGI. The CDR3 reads CASRTGYSGNTIYF. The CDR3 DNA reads TGTGCCAGCAGGACAGGGTACTCTGGAAACACCATATATTTT.

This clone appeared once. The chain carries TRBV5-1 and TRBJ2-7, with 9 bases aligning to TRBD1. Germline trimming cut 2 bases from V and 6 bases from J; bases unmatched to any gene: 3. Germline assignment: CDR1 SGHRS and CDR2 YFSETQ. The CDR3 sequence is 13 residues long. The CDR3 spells CASSFGTGFEQYF. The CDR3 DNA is TGCGCCAGCAGCTTCGGGACAGGGTTCGAGCAGTACTTC.

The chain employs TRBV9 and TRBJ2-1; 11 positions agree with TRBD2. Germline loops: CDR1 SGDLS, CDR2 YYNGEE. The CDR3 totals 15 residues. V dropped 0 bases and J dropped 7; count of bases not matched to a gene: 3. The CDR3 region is CASSVETSGENEQFF. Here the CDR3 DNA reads TGTGCCAGCAGCGTAGAGACTAGCGGGGAGAATGAGCAGTTCTTC.

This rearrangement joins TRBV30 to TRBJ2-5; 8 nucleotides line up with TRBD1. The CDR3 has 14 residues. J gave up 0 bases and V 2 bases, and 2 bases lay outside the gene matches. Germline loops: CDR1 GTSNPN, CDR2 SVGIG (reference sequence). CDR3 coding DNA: TGTGCCTGGAGTCGGACAGGGTACCAAGAGACCCAGTACTTC. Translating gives CAWSRTGYQETQYF.

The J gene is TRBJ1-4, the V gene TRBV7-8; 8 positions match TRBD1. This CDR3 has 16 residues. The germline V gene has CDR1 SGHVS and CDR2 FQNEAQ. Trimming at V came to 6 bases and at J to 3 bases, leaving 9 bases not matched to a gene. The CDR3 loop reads CASRSSTGGANEKLFF. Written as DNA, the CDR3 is TGTGCCAGCAGGTCAAGTACAGGGGGAGCTAATGAAAAACTGTTTTTT.

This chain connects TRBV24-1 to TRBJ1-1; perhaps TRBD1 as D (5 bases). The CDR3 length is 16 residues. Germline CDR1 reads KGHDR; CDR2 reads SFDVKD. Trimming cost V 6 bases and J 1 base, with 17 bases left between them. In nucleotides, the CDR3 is TGTGCCACCAGTTCAGGGCTACAGGATACGAACACTGAAGCTTTCTTT. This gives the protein CATSSGLQDTNTEAFF.

The CDR3: CASSREGGYGYTF. The CDR3 DNA reads as TGTGCCAGCAGCCGCGAAGGAGGCTATGGCTACACCTTC. This rearrangement joins TRBV7-6 to TRBJ1-2; D uncertain. Germline V CDR1 and CDR2: SGHVS, FNYEAQ. V lost 5 bases, J lost 4 bases, and 11 bases lay in between. The CDR3 consists of 13 residues.

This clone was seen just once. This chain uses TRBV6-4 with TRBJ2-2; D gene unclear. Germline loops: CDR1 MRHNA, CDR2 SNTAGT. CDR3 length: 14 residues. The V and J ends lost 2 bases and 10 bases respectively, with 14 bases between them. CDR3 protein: CASSDGPTASELFF. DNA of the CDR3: TGTGCCAGCAGTGACGGTCCCACTGCGTCGGAGCTGTTTTTT.

The CDR3 nucleotides read TGTGCCAGCAGCCCCGGGTCGAGCGGGAGGGCCGGAATTAGGTACGAGCAGTACTTC. Translation: CASSPGSSGRAGIRYEQYF. The V call is TRBV7-6, the J call TRBJ2-7; 10 bases line up with TRBD2. Trimming cost V 5 bases and J 4 bases; bases outside gene matches: 20. Per germline, CDR1 SGHVS and CDR2 FNYEAQ. The CDR3 sequence is 19 residues long.

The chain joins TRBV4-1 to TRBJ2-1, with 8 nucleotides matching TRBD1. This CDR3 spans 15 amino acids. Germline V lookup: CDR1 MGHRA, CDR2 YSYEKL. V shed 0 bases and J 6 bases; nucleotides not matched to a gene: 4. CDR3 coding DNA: TGCGCCAGCAGCCAAGACGGCAGGGGGCTCAATGAGCAGTTCTTC. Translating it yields CASSQDGRGLNEQFF.

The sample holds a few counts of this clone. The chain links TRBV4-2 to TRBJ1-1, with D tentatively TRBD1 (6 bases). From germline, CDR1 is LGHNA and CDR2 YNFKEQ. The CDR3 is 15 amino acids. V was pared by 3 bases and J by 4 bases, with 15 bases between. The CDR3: CASSHAGTKGTEAFF. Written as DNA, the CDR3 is TGTGCCAGCAGCCACGCCGGGACAAAGGGCACTGAAGCTTTCTTT.

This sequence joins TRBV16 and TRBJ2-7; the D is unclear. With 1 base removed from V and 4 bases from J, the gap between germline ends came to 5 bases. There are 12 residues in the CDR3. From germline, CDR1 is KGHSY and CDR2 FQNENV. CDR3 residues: CASSQLRYEQYF. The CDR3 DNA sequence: TGTGCCAGCAGCCAATTGAGGTACGAGCAGTACTTC.

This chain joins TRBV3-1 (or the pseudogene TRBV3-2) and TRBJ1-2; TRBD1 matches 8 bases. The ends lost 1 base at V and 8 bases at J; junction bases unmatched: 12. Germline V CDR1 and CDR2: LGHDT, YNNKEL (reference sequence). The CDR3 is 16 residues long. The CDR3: CASSQARGGTGGGYTF. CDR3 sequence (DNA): TGTGCCAGCAGCCAAGCACGAGGCGGGACAGGCGGGGGCTACACCTTC.

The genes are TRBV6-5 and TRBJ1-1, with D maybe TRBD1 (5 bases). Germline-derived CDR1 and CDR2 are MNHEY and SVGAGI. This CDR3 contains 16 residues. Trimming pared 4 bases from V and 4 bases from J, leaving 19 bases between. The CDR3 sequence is CASSSPWGGRGTEAFF. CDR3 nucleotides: TGTGCCAGCAGTTCCCCCTGGGGGGGTAGGGGCACTGAAGCTTTCTTT.

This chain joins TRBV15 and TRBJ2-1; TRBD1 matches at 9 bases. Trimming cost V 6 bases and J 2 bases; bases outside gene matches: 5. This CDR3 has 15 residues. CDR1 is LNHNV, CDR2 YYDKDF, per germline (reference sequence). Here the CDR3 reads CATSSGTGTYNEQFF. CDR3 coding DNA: TGTGCCACCAGTTCTGGGACAGGGACCTACAATGAGCAGTTCTTC. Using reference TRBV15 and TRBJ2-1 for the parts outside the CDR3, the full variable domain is DAMVIQNPRYQVTQFGKPVTLSCSQTLNHNVMYWYQQKSSQAPKLLFHYYDKDFNNEADTPDNFQSRRPNTSFCFLDIRSPGLGDTAMYLCATSSGTGTYNEQFFGPGTRLTVL.

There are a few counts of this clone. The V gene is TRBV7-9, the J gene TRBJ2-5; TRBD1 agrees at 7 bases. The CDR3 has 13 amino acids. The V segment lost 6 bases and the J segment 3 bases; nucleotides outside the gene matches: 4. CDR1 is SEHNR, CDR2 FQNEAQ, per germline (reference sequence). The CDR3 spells CASSSGQKETQYF. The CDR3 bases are TGTGCCAGCAGTTCGGGACAGAAAGAGACCCAGTACTTC.

For the CDR3, the DNA is TGCGCCAGCAGCCAGGGACAGCATTACGAGCAGTACTTC. Protein product: CASSQGQHYEQYF. The V call is TRBV4-1, the J call TRBJ2-7, with 7 bases matching TRBD1. The CDR3 runs 13 residues. Germline values: CDR1 MGHRA, CDR2 YSYEKL. Trimming took 3 bases from V and 4 from J; bases not matched to a gene: 3.

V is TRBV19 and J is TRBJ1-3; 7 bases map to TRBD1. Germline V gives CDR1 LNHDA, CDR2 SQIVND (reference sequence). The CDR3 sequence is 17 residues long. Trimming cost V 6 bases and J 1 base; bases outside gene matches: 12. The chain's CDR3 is CASSRQTGQLSGNTIYF. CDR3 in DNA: TGTGCCAGTAGCCGGCAAACGGGACAGCTATCTGGAAACACCATATATTTT.

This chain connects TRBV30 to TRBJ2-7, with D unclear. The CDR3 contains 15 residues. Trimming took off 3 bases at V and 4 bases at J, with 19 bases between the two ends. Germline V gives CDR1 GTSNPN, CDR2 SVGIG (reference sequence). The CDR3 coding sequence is TGTGCCTGGAGCGTTCGGTCTCTCTCGTCTTACGAGCAGTACTTC. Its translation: CAWSVRSLSSYEQYF.

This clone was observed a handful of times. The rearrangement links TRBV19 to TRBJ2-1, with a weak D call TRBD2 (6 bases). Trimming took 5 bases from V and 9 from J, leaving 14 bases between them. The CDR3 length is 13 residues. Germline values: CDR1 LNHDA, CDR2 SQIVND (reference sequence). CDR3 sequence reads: CASSRRRAVEQFF. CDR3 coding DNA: TGTGCCAGTAGTCGAAGGAGGGCCGTTGAGCAGTTCTTC.

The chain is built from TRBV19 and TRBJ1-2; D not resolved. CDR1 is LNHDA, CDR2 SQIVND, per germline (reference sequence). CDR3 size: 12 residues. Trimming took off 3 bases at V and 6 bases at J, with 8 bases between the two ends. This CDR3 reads CASSMAVHGYTF. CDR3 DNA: TGTGCCAGTAGTATGGCGGTCCATGGCTACACCTTC.

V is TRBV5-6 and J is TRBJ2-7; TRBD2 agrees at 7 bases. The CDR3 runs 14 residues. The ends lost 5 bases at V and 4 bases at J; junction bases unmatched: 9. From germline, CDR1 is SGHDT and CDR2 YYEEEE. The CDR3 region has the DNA TGTGCCAGCAGTCGTCGAGCGGGGCAATACGAGCAGTACTTC. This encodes CASSRRAGQYEQYF.